Listed here are 29 T cell receptor beta chains from one sample, sequenced in a study of shared clonotypes between healthy human individuals. Assay: immunoSEQ multiplex PCR; the TCRdb copy retains only in-frame clones and omits some. Of about 480,000 clones in the sample, about three quarters were seen once. Sequenced material: PBMCs. These receptors came from a woman between 35 and 50 years old in good health. Some clones in this sample may be carry-over from other donors' samples.

This clone was seen many times. This chain links TRBV27 with TRBJ2-1; 9 bases line up with TRBD2. There are 16 residues in the CDR3. Germline V gene sequence: CDR1 MNHEY, CDR2 SMNVEV (reference sequence). V was clipped by 4 bases and J by 0 bases; unmatched bases: 4. The CDR3 sequence is CASSSWRGGSYNEQFF. The CDR3 bases are TGTGCCAGCAGTTCCTGGCGGGGGGGCTCCTACAATGAGCAGTTCTTC.

This clone was recorded many times. The CDR3 protein is CASSQDEGQGVDEQYF. For the CDR3, the DNA is TGTGCCAGCAGCCAAGACGAGGGGCAGGGCGTCGACGAGCAGTACTTC. The gene calls are TRBV4-2 and TRBJ2-5; either TRBD1 or TRBD2 may supply D (5 bases each). The J call may be mistaken, given a closer DNA end match to TRBJ2-7. Germline CDR1 is LGHNA and CDR2 is YNFKEQ. The CDR3 totals 16 residues.

As concerns this clone: A far bigger clonotype differs at one base, so this is likely a read error. The genes are TRBV6-1 and TRBJ1-1; D not certain. Germline CDR1 reads MNHNS; CDR2 reads SASEGT. The V gene lost 6 bases and the J gene lost 0 bases, with 5 bases spanning the gap. CDR3 length: 12 amino acids. Written as DNA, the CDR3 is TGTGCCAGCAGCTTTTTGAACACTGAAGCTTTCTTT. This encodes CASSFLNTEAFF.

The chain links TRBV5-4 to TRBJ2-5; D is perhaps TRBD1 or TRBD2 (7 bases each). Deletions cut 4 bases from V and 2 bases from J, with 18 bases between. The germline CDR1 and CDR2 sequences are SGHNT and YYREEE (reference sequence). The CDR3 is 16 amino acids. The CDR3 nucleotides are TGTGCCAGCAGCCGACTAGCCCAGGGGGGTCAAGAGACCCAGTACTTC. It specifies CASSRLAQGGQETQYF.

J is TRBJ2-7 and V is TRBV5-6; 15 nucleotides line up with TRBD2. The CDR3 has 18 residues. V lost 6 bases to trimming and J lost 2 bases; unmatched junction nucleotides: 12. Germline V gene data show CDR1 as SGHDT and CDR2 as YYEEEE. The CDR3 region is CASNSLSRTSGRAYEQYF. CDR3 sequence (DNA): TGTGCCAGCAACTCCCTATCCCGGACTAGCGGGAGGGCCTACGAGCAGTACTTC.

V and J are TRBV21-1 and TRBJ2-7; the table's TRBD2 call for D was not verified on the DNA. TRBV21-1 is a pseudogene locus. This CDR3 region has 11 residues. CDR3 loop: CASSGRYEQYF. CDR3 nucleotide sequence: TGTGCCAGCAGTGGGAGGTACGAGCAGTACTTC.

V and J are TRBV28 and TRBJ1-3, with D possibly matching TRBD1 (5 bases). Germline-derived CDR1 and CDR2 are MDHEN and SYDVKM. The V and J ends lost 3 bases and 6 bases respectively, with 12 bases between them. There are 14 residues in the CDR3. For the CDR3, the DNA is TGTGCCAGCAGTTTTTTCCAGGGCGCAAACACCATATATTTT. Amino acids: CASSFFQGANTIYF.

This clone was counted at least ten times. The chain links TRBV2 to TRBJ1-5; D gene ambiguous. CDR3 size: 12 residues. The ends were cut back, 6 bases at V and 7 bases at J, with 10 bases in the middle. The germline V gene encodes CDR1 SNHLY and CDR2 FYNNEI. The CDR3 loop is CASSPGWQPQHF. In nucleotides, the CDR3 is TGTGCCAGCAGCCCTGGTTGGCAGCCCCAGCATTTT. Drawing the rest from reference TRBV2 and TRBJ1-5, the complete variable domain is EPEVTQTPSHQVTQMGQEVILRCVPISNHLYFYWYRQILGQKVEFLVSFYNNEISEKSEIFDDQFSVERPDGSNFTLKIRSTKLEDSAMYFCASSPGWQPQHFGDGTRLSIL.

The chain carries TRBV7-8 and TRBJ1-1; D unclear. The V gene's germline CDR1 is SGHVS and CDR2 FQNEAQ. The ends were cut back, 5 bases at V and 1 base at J, with 11 bases in the middle. The CDR3 consists of 14 residues. Here the CDR3 DNA reads TGTGCCAGCAGCCGTTTTCTGGGGAACACTGAAGCTTTCTTT. This codes for CASSRFLGNTEAFF.

This clone occurred many times. The rearrangement links TRBV30 to TRBJ2-7; D might be TRBD2 (5 bases). The V and J ends lost 0 bases and 2 bases respectively, with 8 bases between them. CDR3 length: 13 residues. Germline V gene sequence: CDR1 GTSNPN, CDR2 SVGIG (reference sequence). In DNA form, the CDR3 reads TGTGCCTGGAGTGTCCCGGAGGCCTACGAGCAGTACTTC. It yields the protein CAWSVPEAYEQYF.

This clone has more than one count but fewer than ten. This CDR3 is also generated by other DNA sequences in the sample. The chain couples TRBV27 to TRBJ2-7; TRBD2 aligns across 11 bases. Germline assignment: CDR1 MNHEY and CDR2 SMNVEV (reference sequence). CDR3 length: 15 residues. The trim removed 2 bases at V and 2 bases at J, leaving 2 bases unmatched. The CDR3 loop is CASSLLAGGPYEQYF. DNA of the CDR3: TGTGCCAGCAGTTTACTAGCGGGAGGTCCCTACGAGCAGTACTTC.

At least ten counts were recorded for this clone. This chain connects TRBV7-2 to TRBJ1-6; no clear D gene. Trimming left V 6 bases short and J 6 bases short, with 15 bases between. Per germline, CDR1 SGHTA and CDR2 FQGNSA. This CDR3 contains 15 residues. CDR3 in DNA: TGTGCCAGCAGTCCCGTGCCAGTTTTTAATTCACCCCTCCACTTT. It is translated as CASSPVPVFNSPLHF.

The CDR3: CASRGQDTEAFF. CDR3 coding DNA: TGTGCCAGTAGGGGACAGGACACTGAAGCTTTCTTT. The chain links TRBV19 to TRBJ1-1, with 8 nucleotides matching TRBD1. The junction had 0 bases not matched to a gene; V was cut back by 6 bases and J by 3 bases. CDR1 and CDR2 (germline): LNHDA, SQIVND (reference sequence). The CDR3 totals 12 residues.

Concerning this clone: Without the conserved terminal phenylalanine or tryptophan, this CDR3 likely stems from a read error. Because the CDR3's place on the DNA is in doubt, the DNA is left out and the CDR3 is given as listed by TCRdb. J is TRBJ1-6 and V is TRBV5-1; no DNA check was done on the table's D call, TRBD1. Germline CDR1 and CDR2: SGHRS and YFSETQ. Inclusive of both ends, the CDR3 amounts to 15 amino acids. The CDR3 here is CASSSAGQKNSPLRS.

This clone turned up a few times. This chain uses TRBV28 with TRBJ1-5; 8 bases map to TRBD1. This CDR3 spans 12 amino acids. The germline V gene encodes CDR1 MDHEN and CDR2 SYDVKM. V dropped 10 bases and J dropped 6; count of bases not matched to a gene: 5. DNA for the CDR3: TGTGCCACCAGGGGGCAGGGTCAGCCCCAGCATTTT. Its protein product is CATRGQGQPQHF.

The chain combines TRBV10-3 with TRBJ2-1; tentative D call: TRBD2 (6 bases). The germline V and J ends were trimmed by 6 bases and 5 bases, with 20 bases remaining between them. In germline, CDR1 is ENHRY, CDR2 SYGVKD. CDR3 length: 16 residues. This CDR3 is CAIRNPAAGRDNEQFF. For the CDR3, the DNA is TGTGCCATCAGGAACCCGGCAGCGGGTCGGGACAATGAGCAGTTCTTC.

The rearrangement links TRBV4-1 to TRBJ1-4; D call uncertain. The CDR3 loop spans 14 amino acids. The V end was cut by 6 bases, the J end by 3 bases, with 11 bases between. CDR1 and CDR2 from the germline V gene are MGHRA and YSYEKL. The CDR3 reads CASSRGSANEKLFF. The CDR3 DNA follows: TGCGCCAGCAGTCGCGGGTCGGCTAATGAAAAACTGTTTTTT.

The chain has TRBV7-2 and TRBJ2-7, with D hard to call. CDR1 and CDR2 (germline): SGHTA, FQGNSA. The CDR3 length is 13 residues. V lost 3 bases, J lost 3 bases, and 9 bases lay in between. The CDR3 DNA sequence: TGTGCCAGCAGCTTTGTCCAGTTCTACGAGCAGTACTTC. Amino acid sequence: CASSFVQFYEQYF.

The gene calls are TRBV27 and TRBJ2-2; D is unclear. The ends were cut back, 2 bases at V and 0 bases at J, with 10 bases in the middle. The germline CDR1 and CDR2 sequences are MNHEY and SMNVEV (reference sequence). This CDR3 comprises 16 residues. CDR3 sequence: CASSLRPASNTGELFF. For the CDR3, the DNA is TGTGCCAGCAGTTTAAGGCCAGCCTCGAACACCGGGGAGCTGTTTTTT.

The chain uses TRBV19 and TRBJ1-1; D unresolved. V was cut by 3 bases and J by 9 bases, with 14 bases left in between. The length of the CDR3 is 13 residues. Germline CDR1 is LNHDA and CDR2 is SQIVND (reference sequence). The CDR3 spells CASSMSSQQKAFF. The CDR3 DNA sequence: TGTGCCAGTAGTATGAGTTCACAGCAAAAAGCTTTCTTT.

For this clone: Other DNA sequences of this sample code for an identical CDR3. The chain has TRBV7-6 and TRBJ2-7; D call uncertain. CDR1 and CDR2 (germline): SGHVS, FNYEAQ. V dropped 5 bases and J dropped 2 bases, with 10 bases sitting between them. This CDR3 contains 13 residues. The chain's CDR3 is CASSLGAPYEQYF. CDR3 coding DNA: TGTGCCAGCAGCCTAGGCGCGCCCTACGAGCAGTACTTC.

The V call is TRBV18, the J call TRBJ2-1; 11 bases are shared with TRBD2. CDR3 length: 18 residues. Germline lookup yields CDR1 KGHSH and CDR2 LQKENI. J was trimmed by 0 bases and V by 6 bases; bases with no gene match: 10. Here the CDR3 DNA reads TGTGCCAGCTCGGGACTAGCGGTAGCAGAGGGCTCCTACAATGAGCAGTTCTTC. Translation gives CASSGLAVAEGSYNEQFF.

The V and J genes are TRBV28 and TRBJ2-1; 9 bases agree with TRBD2. Per the germline V gene, CDR1 is MDHEN and CDR2 is SYDVKM. The CDR3 extends over 17 amino acids. Trimming removed 3 bases from V and 7 bases from J; junction bases left unmatched: 13. CDR3 sequence: CASSFLAGVVEGNEQFF. The CDR3 bases are TGTGCCAGCAGTTTCTTAGCGGGAGTGGTTGAGGGAAATGAGCAGTTCTTC.

J is TRBJ2-5 and V is TRBV27; D possibly matches TRBD1 or TRBD2 (6 bases each). Trimming took off 3 bases at V and 6 bases at J, with 14 bases between the two ends. Germline lookup yields CDR1 MNHEY and CDR2 SMNVEV (reference sequence). The length of the CDR3 is 14 residues. CDR3 bases: TGTGCCAGCAGTTTTGGGGGGCGAGGAAAGACCCAGTACTTC. Amino acid sequence: CASSFGGRGKTQYF.

This clone showed up just once. The rearrangement links TRBV19 to TRBJ2-1, with TRBD2 matching over 9 bases. CDR1 is LNHDA and CDR2 is SQIVND in the germline V gene (reference sequence). The trim removed 7 bases at V and 3 bases at J, leaving 7 bases unmatched. The CDR3 spans 15 residues. CDR3 bases: TGTGCCAGTAAGGGCCTGACTAGCGGCTACAATGAGCAGTTCTTC. It translates to CASKGLTSGYNEQFF.

This clone was seen many times. The chain employs TRBV6-6 and TRBJ2-6; D remains unclear. The V end lost 2 bases, the J end lost 4 bases, and 9 bases lay between the germline ends. CDR1 is MNHNY, CDR2 SVGAGI, per germline (reference sequence). CDR3 length: 15 amino acids. As DNA, the CDR3 is TGTGCCAGCAGTTACACAAGGCCCGGGGCCAACGTCCTGACTTTC. Residues: CASSYTRPGANVLTF.

The rearrangement uses TRBV5-1 and TRBJ1-2, with D perhaps matching TRBD1 (5 bases). This CDR3 spans 15 amino acids. V was cut by 0 bases and J by 2 bases, with 11 bases left in between. CDR1 and CDR2 (germline): SGHRS, YFSETQ. The CDR3 nucleotides are TGCGCCAGCAGCTTGGGGGGACGGTCCAACTATGGCTACACCTTC. It specifies CASSLGGRSNYGYTF. Supplemented by reference TRBV5-1 and TRBJ1-2, the full variable domain reads KAGVTQTPRYLIKTRGQQVTLSCSPISGHRSVSWYQQTPGQGLQFLFEYFSETQRNKGNFPGRFSGRQFSNSRSEMNVSTLELGDSALYLCASSLGGRSNYGYTFGSGTRLTVV.

J is TRBJ2-7 and V is TRBV7-2, with D unclear. V lost 6 bases and J lost 3, with 15 bases in between. Looked up from germline, CDR1 is SGHTA and CDR2 is FQGNSA. The CDR3 covers 14 residues. This chain's CDR3 is CASRPSGRLYEQYF. The CDR3 nucleotides are TGTGCCAGCAGACCATCGGGTCGACTCTACGAGCAGTACTTC.

The V gene is TRBV30, the J gene TRBJ1-2; D unresolved. Germline CDR1 is GTSNPN and CDR2 is SVGIG (reference sequence). The V end was cut by 4 bases, the J end by 5 bases, with 11 bases between. The CDR3 runs 12 residues. CDR3 region: CAWMVGGYGYTF. In DNA form, the CDR3 reads TGTGCCTGGATGGTCGGAGGGTATGGCTACACCTTC.